These 24 T cell receptor beta chains originate from one sample sequenced in a study of shared clonotypes between healthy human individuals (TCRdb year 2020). The method behind the library was the immunoSEQ multiplex PCR assay. The table comes from immuneACCESS by way of TCRdb, which keeps in-frame sequences with V and J called. Part of the clones is missing from these tables; in studies checked, under half for an unresolved V gene and the rest for unknown reasons. The sample table records 2.3 million or so clones; just over 90% of these occur just once. The ten top clones hold 0.3% to 0.4% of the sample. The sample consisted of naive CD4+ T cells from PBMCs. This sample's cell subset or site label indicates: CD45RA+ positively selected. The receptors shown here come from a young man in good health. Some clones in this sample may be carry-over from other donors' samples.

This clone was detected only a few times. V and J are TRBV12-5 and TRBJ1-1, with no clear D. This CDR3 comprises 13 residues. Germline V gene sequence: CDR1 LGHNT, CDR2 FRNRAP. V shed 6 bases and J shed 0 bases, with 8 bases lying between them. CDR3 sequence (DNA): TGTGCTAGTGGACCAGACTTGAACACTGAAGCTTTCTTT. It translates to CASGPDLNTEAFF.

J is TRBJ1-1 and V is TRBV27; D uncertain. CDR1 and CDR2 (germline): MNHEY, SMNVEV (reference sequence). The CDR3 sequence is 15 residues long. Trimming shortened V by 1 base and J by 4 bases, and 13 bases separated the two germline ends. CDR3 sequence (DNA): TGTGCCAGCAGTTTATTTCGGGATCGCGGCACTGAAGCTTTCTTT. Translated: CASSLFRDRGTEAFF.

J is TRBJ1-1 and V is TRBV7-2; D gene ambiguous. CDR1 is SGHTA and CDR2 is FQGNSA in the germline V gene. CDR3 size: 15 residues. V was cut by 6 bases and J by 5 bases, with 19 bases left in between. CDR3 residues: CASSPRPGDGTEAFF. DNA of the CDR3: TGTGCCAGCAGTCCTAGACCCGGAGATGGGACTGAAGCTTTCTTT.

This rearrangement joins TRBV28 to TRBJ1-1; maybe TRBD1 (5 bases). Germline V gives CDR1 MDHEN, CDR2 SYDVKM. The V gene lost 8 bases and the J gene lost 7 bases, with 17 bases spanning the gap. CDR3 length equals 13 residues. Written as DNA, the CDR3 is TGTGCCAGCCCGGCCCAGCAGGGTGGTGAAGCTTTCTTT. It codes for CASPAQQGGEAFF. Full variable domain (missing parts from reference TRBV28 and TRBJ1-1): DVKVTQSSRYLVKRTGEKVFLECVQDMDHENMFWYRQDPGLGLRLIYFSYDVKMKEKGDIPEGYSVSREKKERFSLILESASTNQTSMYLCASPAQQGGEAFFGQGTRLTVV.

V gene TRBV6-5 combines with J gene TRBJ2-1; D call uncertain. This CDR3 has 13 residues. CDR1 and CDR2 from the germline V gene are MNHEY and SVGAGI. Trimming pared 4 bases from V and 6 bases from J, leaving 10 bases between. The CDR3 spells CASSFDRRNEQFF. Here the CDR3 DNA reads TGTGCCAGCAGTTTTGACCGCCGCAATGAGCAGTTCTTC.

The gene calls are TRBV7-3 and TRBJ2-7, with D uncertain. V was pared by 2 bases and J by 5 bases, with 4 bases between. The CDR3 is 11 residues long. Germline CDR1 and CDR2: SGHTA and FQGTGA. CDR3 in DNA: TGTGCCAGCAGCTTACGGGACGAGCAGTACTTC. It is translated as CASSLRDEQYF.

This clone appeared a single time. The V call is TRBV19, the J call TRBJ1-1; the D gene is possibly TRBD1 (5 bases). V was pared by 6 bases and J by 4 bases, with 12 bases between. This CDR3 has 13 residues. Per germline, CDR1 LNHDA and CDR2 SQIVND (reference sequence). The CDR3 loop is CASRGQLPTEAFF. The CDR3 nucleotides read TGTGCCAGTAGAGGACAACTGCCCACTGAAGCTTTCTTT.

In DNA, the CDR3 is TGTGCCAGCAGCCCCAGGGGGGCGGCAGGGTGGGGAGCTTTCTTT. As protein: CASSPRGAAGWGAFF. This chain joins TRBV28 and TRBJ1-1; 7 bases are a match to TRBD1. Per the germline V gene, CDR1 is MDHEN and CDR2 is SYDVKM. This CDR3 comprises 15 residues. J was trimmed by 10 bases and V by 6 bases; bases with no gene match: 17.

The chain joins TRBV5-1 to TRBJ2-7, with D maybe TRBD2 (6 bases). V lost 2 bases, J lost 2 bases, and 14 bases lay in between. CDR3 length: 15 amino acids. The germline V gene has CDR1 SGHRS and CDR2 YFSETQ. The CDR3 DNA follows: TGCGCCAGCAGCTTTATTAGCGGTTCAACCTACGAGCAGTACTTC. The encoded protein is CASSFISGSTYEQYF.

The chain links TRBV28 to TRBJ2-7, with 7 bases fitting TRBD2. The CDR3 is 14 residues long. From germline, CDR1 is MDHEN and CDR2 SYDVKM. V lost 10 bases to trimming and J lost 0 bases; unmatched junction nucleotides: 9. The CDR3: CAIERLASSYEQYF. The CDR3, as DNA: TGTGCCATCGAACGACTAGCTTCCTCCTACGAGCAGTACTTC. The whole variable domain, remainder taken from reference TRBV28 and TRBJ2-7, is DVKVTQSSRYLVKRTGEKVFLECVQDMDHENMFWYRQDPGLGLRLIYFSYDVKMKEKGDIPEGYSVSREKKERFSLILESASTNQTSMYLCAIERLASSYEQYFGPGTRLTVT.

The gene calls are TRBV30 and TRBJ2-1; unclear D gene. CDR1 is GTSNPN, CDR2 SVGIG, per germline (reference sequence). The CDR3 contains 13 residues. The V and J ends lost 3 bases and 9 bases respectively, with 15 bases between them. The CDR3 DNA follows: TGTGCCTGGAGCCCAGGCCCCCTGGTTGAGCAGTTCTTC. Translated: CAWSPGPLVEQFF.

The J gene is TRBJ1-1, the V gene TRBV27, with a possible D match to TRBD1 (5 bases). The CDR3 is made up of 16 amino acids. Trimming removed 2 bases from V and 0 bases from J, with 13 bases in between. CDR1 and CDR2 from the germline V gene are MNHEY and SMNVEV (reference sequence). The CDR3 region is CASSLGGGVMNTEAFF. CDR3 DNA: TGTGCCAGCAGTTTAGGGGGGGGAGTGATGAACACTGAAGCTTTCTTT.

This chain uses TRBV6-6 with TRBJ1-3; D call uncertain. CDR3 size: 12 residues. CDR1 is MNHNY and CDR2 is SVGAGI in the germline V gene (reference sequence). The V and J ends lost 6 bases and 4 bases respectively, with 7 bases between them. The DNA of the CDR3 is TGTGCCAGCAGGATCGGAGGAAACACCATATATTTT. Translated, it gives CASRIGGNTIYF.

The genes are TRBV7-3 and TRBJ2-5, with 8 bases fitting TRBD2. The germline V gene has CDR1 SGHTA and CDR2 FQGTGA. This CDR3 comprises 13 residues. V shed 6 bases and J 7 bases; nucleotides not matched to a gene: 7. The DNA of the CDR3 is TGTGCCAGCAGTACCGGGGGGGTTGTGACCCAGTACTTC. Its translation is CASSTGGVVTQYF.

The chain links TRBV18 to TRBJ2-1, with 8 bases matching TRBD2. The germline CDR1 and CDR2 sequences are KGHSH and LQKENI. V lost 3 bases to trimming and J lost 9 bases; unmatched junction nucleotides: 10. This CDR3 spans 15 amino acids. The CDR3 DNA sequence: TGTGCCAGCTCACCCTATAGCGGGACTCGCGGTGAGCAGTTCTTC. Translation: CASSPYSGTRGEQFF.

The CDR3 here is CASRVKNSPLHF. CDR3 nucleotides: TGTGCCAGCAGGGTAAAGAATTCACCCCTCCACTTT. The chain has TRBV6-5 and TRBJ1-6; D uncertain. V lost 6 bases and J lost 7, with 7 bases in between. Germline-derived CDR1 and CDR2 are MNHEY and SVGAGI. There are 12 residues in the CDR3.

The rearrangement joins TRBV7-2 to TRBJ2-3; maybe TRBD1 (5 bases). Looked up from germline, CDR1 is SGHTA and CDR2 is FQGNSA. Trimming removed 4 bases from V and 4 bases from J, with 15 bases in between. This CDR3 contains 15 residues. The CDR3 nucleotides are TGTGCCAGCAGCTCTCAGGGCCCGGGCGCAGATACGCAGTATTTT. Amino acids: CASSSQGPGADTQYF.

The genes are TRBV7-3 and TRBJ1-1; D uncertain. CDR3 length: 13 amino acids. The V gene's germline CDR1 is SGHTA and CDR2 FQGTGA. The V end was cut by 4 bases, the J end by 11 bases, with 17 bases between. CDR3 bases: TGTGCCAGCAGCTCCCAAGGGAATGGGAGGGCTTTCTTT. It encodes CASSSQGNGRAFF.

The V gene is TRBV30, the J gene TRBJ1-5; possible D gene TRBD1, 6 bases. V was pared by 1 base and J by 3 bases, with 16 bases between. Germline-derived CDR1 and CDR2 are GTSNPN and SVGIG (reference sequence). The length of the CDR3 is 16 residues. This CDR3 reads CAWSGERGSYNQPQHF. DNA for the CDR3: TGTGCCTGGAGTGGGGAGAGGGGGTCTTACAATCAGCCCCAGCATTTT.

As to this clone: In the same sample, other DNA sequences code for this CDR3. This chain links TRBV9 with TRBJ2-3, with no clear D. V lost 1 base and J lost 3, with 9 bases in between. Germline CDR1 reads SGDLS; CDR2 reads YYNGEE. The CDR3 sequence is 14 residues long. The CDR3 region is CASSVTGYTDTQYF. The DNA for the CDR3 is TGTGCCAGCAGCGTAACTGGATATACAGATACGCAGTATTTT.

The chain uses TRBV9 and TRBJ2-3, with no clear D. Per the germline V gene, CDR1 is SGDLS and CDR2 is YYNGEE. This CDR3 contains 14 residues. Deletions cut 0 bases from V and 4 bases from J, with 9 bases between. This CDR3 is CASSVAGFADTQYF. CDR3 coding DNA: TGTGCCAGCAGCGTAGCCGGGTTCGCAGATACGCAGTATTTT.

The chain has TRBV28 and TRBJ2-7; 8 nucleotides agree with TRBD2. Trimming removed 4 bases from V and 4 bases from J; junction bases left unmatched: 9. Germline V gives CDR1 MDHEN, CDR2 SYDVKM. This CDR3 has 15 amino acids. DNA for the CDR3: TGTGCCAGCAGTTCACCGGGACTAGTCGTTTACGAGCAGTACTTC. Translating it yields CASSSPGLVVYEQYF.

Details on this clone: This sample includes further DNA sequences coding for the same CDR3. The chain carries TRBV7-3 and TRBJ2-1; 7 bases match TRBD1. Trimming at V came to 3 bases and at J to 2 bases, leaving 4 bases not matched to a gene. This CDR3 region has 15 residues. Germline assignment: CDR1 SGHTA and CDR2 FQGTGA. The CDR3 loop is CASSFRQGAYNEQFF. The CDR3 DNA reads TGTGCCAGCAGCTTCCGACAGGGAGCCTACAATGAGCAGTTCTTC.

This chain joins TRBV4-3 and TRBJ2-3; D remains unclear. The germline CDR1 and CDR2 sequences are LGHNA and YSLEER. The CDR3 is 15 residues long. Trimming took off 4 bases at V and 5 bases at J, with 16 bases between the two ends. The CDR3 here is CASSPQARMIDTQYF. CDR3 nucleotide sequence: TGCGCCAGCAGCCCCCAGGCTAGGATGATAGATACGCAGTATTTT.